This TCR beta chain was captured in a study of STAT5B mutations in CD4+ large granular lymphocyte leukemia. General study results and limits: Data were not HLA-matched across samples.

The ends lost 2 bases at V and 5 bases at J; junction bases unmatched: 2. This CDR3 is built from 15 residues. Germline V CDR1 and CDR2: MDHEN, SYDVKM. Sequencing was at survey level. Method: immunoSEQ multiplex PCR; TCRdb's copy keeps in-frame clones and lacks some. This table has 25,000 to 40,000 clones, 60% to 80% appearing once. This clone was detected a few times. No antigen is known for it. This chain connects TRBV28 to TRBJ2-1, with 11 positions matching TRBD2. This TCR came from a human donor in good health. The specimen was CD4+ T cells from blood buffy coats. The DNA of the CDR3 is TGTGCCAGCAGTTTAATAGCGGGGGGGGACAATGAGCAGTTCTTC. Residues: CASSLIAGGDNEQFF.